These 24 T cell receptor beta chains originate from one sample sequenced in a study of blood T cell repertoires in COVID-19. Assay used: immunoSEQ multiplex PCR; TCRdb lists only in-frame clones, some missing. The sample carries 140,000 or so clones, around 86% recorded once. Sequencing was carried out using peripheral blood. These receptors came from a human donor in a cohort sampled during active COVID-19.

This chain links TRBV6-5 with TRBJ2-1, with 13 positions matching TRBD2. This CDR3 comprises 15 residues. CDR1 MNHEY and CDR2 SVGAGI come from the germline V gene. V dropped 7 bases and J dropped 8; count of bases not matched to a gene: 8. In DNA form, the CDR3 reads TGTGCCAGCACCCAACTAGCGGGAGGGCCTGATGAGCAGTTCTTC. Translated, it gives CASTQLAGGPDEQFF.

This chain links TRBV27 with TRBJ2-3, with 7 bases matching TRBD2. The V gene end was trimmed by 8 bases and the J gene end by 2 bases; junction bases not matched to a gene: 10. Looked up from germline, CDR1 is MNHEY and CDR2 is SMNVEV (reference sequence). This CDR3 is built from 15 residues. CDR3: CASSISSGFTDTQYF. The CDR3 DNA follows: TGTGCCAGCTCTATATCTAGCGGCTTCACAGATACGCAGTATTTT.

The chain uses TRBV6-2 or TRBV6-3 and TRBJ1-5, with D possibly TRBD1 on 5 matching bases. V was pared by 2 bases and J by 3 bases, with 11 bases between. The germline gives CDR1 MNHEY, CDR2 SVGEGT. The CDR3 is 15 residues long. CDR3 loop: CASSYHRQNNQPQHF. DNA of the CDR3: TGTGCCAGCAGTTACCACCGACAGAACAATCAGCCCCAGCATTTT.

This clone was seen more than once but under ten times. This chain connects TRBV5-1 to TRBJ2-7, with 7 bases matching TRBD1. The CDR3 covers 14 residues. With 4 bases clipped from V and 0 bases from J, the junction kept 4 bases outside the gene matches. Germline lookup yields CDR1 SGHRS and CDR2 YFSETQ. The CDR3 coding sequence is TGCGCCAGCAGCCAGGGACAGAGCTCCTACGAGCAGTACTTC. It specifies CASSQGQSSYEQYF.

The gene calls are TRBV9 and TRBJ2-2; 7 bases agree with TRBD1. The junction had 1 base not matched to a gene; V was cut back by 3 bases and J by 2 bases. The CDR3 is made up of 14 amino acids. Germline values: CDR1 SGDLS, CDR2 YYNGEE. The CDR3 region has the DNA TGTGCCAGCAGCGGGGACAGTAACACCGGGGAGCTGTTTTTT. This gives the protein CASSGDSNTGELFF.

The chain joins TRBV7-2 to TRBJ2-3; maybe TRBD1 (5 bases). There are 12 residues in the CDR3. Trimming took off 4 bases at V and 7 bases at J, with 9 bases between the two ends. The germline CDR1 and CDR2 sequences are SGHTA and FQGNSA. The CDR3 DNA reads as TGTGCCAGCAGCTCCCCAGGGAATACGCAGTATTTT. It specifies CASSSPGNTQYF.

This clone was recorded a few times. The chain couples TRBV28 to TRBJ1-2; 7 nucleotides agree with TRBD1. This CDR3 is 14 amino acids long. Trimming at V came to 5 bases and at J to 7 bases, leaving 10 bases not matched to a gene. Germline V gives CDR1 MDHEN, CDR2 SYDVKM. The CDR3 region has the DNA TGTGCCAGCAGTCGGACGGACAGGAATACTGGCTACACCTTC. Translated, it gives CASSRTDRNTGYTF.

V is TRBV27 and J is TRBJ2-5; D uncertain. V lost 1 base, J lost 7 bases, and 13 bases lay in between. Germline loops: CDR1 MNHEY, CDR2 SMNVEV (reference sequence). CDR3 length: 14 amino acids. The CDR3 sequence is CASSLWSIGGTQYF. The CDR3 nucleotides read TGTGCCAGCAGTTTATGGTCAATTGGCGGGACCCAGTACTTC.

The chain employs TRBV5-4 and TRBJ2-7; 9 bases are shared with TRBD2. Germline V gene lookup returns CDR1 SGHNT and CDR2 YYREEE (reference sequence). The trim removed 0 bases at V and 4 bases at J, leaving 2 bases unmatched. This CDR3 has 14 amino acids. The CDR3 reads CASSLDSGRYEQYF. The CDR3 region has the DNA TGTGCCAGCAGCTTGGACAGCGGGAGGTACGAGCAGTACTTC.

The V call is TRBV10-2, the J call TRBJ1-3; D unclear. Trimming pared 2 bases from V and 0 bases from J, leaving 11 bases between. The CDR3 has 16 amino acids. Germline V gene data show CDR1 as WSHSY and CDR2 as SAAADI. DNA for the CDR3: TGCGCCAGCAGTGAGGTTCGGGGAGACTCTGGAAACACCATATATTTT. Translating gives CASSEVRGDSGNTIYF.

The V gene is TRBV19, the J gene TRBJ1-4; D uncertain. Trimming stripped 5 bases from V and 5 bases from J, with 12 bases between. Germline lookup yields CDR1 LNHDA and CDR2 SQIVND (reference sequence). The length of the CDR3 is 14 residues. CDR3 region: CASSVAPGNEKLFF. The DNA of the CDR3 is TGTGCCAGTAGTGTAGCCCCGGGGAATGAAAAACTGTTTTTT.

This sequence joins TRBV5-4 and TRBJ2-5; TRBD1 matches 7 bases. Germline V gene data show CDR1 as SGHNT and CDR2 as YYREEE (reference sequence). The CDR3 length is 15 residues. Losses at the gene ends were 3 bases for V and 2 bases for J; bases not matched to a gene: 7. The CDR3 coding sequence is TGTGCCAGCAGCTCCCCGGGACAGATACAAGAGACCCAGTACTTC. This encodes CASSSPGQIQETQYF.

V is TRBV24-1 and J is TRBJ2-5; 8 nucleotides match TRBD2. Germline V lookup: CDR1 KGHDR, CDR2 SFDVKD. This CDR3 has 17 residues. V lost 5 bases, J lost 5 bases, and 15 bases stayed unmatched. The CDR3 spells CATSGQHEVAGRETQYF. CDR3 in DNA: TGTGCCACCAGTGGCCAACACGAAGTAGCGGGACGTGAGACCCAGTACTTC.

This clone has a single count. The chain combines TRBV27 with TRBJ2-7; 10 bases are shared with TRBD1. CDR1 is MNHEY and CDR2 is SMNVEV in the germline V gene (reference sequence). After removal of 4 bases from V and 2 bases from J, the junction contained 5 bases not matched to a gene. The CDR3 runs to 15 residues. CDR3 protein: CASSSRDRGTYEQYF. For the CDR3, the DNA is TGTGCCAGCAGTTCCCGGGACAGGGGAACCTACGAGCAGTACTTC.

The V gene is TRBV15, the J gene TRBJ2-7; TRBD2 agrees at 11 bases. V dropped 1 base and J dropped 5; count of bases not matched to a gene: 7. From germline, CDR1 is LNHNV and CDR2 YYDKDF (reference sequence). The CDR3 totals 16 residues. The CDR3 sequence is CATSRVVVAGGNEQYF. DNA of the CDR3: TGTGCCACCAGCAGAGTAGTAGTAGCGGGAGGGAACGAGCAGTACTTC.

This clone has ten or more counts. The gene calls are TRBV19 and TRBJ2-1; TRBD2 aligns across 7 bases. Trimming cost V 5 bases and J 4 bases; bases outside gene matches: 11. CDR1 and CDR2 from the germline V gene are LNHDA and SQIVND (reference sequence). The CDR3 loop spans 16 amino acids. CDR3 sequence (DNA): TGTGCCAGTAGTCCCCAAGCGGGGAGATCTTACAATGAGCAGTTCTTC. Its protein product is CASSPQAGRSYNEQFF. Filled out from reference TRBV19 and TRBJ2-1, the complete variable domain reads DGGITQSPKYLFRKEGQNVTLSCEQNLNHDAMYWYRQDPGQGLRLIYYSQIVNDFQKGDIAEGYSVSREKKESFPLTVTSAQKNPTAFYLCASSPQAGRSYNEQFFGPGTRLTVL.

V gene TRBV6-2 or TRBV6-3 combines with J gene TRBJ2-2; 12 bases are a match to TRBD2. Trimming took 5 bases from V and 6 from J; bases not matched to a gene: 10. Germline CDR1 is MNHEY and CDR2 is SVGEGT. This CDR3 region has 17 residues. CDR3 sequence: CASSGRRLAGVPGELFF. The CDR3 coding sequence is TGTGCCAGCAGTGGACGAAGACTAGCGGGAGTCCCCGGGGAGCTGTTTTTT.

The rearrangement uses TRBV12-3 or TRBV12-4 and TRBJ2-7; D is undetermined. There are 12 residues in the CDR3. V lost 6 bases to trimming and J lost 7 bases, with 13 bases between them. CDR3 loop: CASSRGEWEQYF. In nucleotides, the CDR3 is TGTGCCAGCAGCCGCGGTGAGTGGGAGCAGTACTTC.

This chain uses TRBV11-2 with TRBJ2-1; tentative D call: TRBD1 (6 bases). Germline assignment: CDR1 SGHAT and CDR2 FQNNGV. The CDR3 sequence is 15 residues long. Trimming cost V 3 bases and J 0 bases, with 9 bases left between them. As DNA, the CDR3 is TGTGCCAGCAGCTTTGGGGGCAGCTCCTACAATGAGCAGTTCTTC. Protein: CASSFGGSSYNEQFF.

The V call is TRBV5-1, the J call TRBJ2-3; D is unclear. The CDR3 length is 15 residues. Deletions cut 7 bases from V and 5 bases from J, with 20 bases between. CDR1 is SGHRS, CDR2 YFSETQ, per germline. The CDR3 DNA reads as TGCGCCAGCGGTCTTAGTGGGCGTGCCGGAGATACGCAGTATTTT. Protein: CASGLSGRAGDTQYF.

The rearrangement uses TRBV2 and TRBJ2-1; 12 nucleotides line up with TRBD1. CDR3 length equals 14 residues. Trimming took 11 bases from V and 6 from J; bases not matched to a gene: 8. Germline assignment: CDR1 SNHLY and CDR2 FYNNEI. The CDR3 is CAGNRDRGLNEQFF. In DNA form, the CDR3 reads TGTGCCGGAAACCGGGACAGGGGGCTCAATGAGCAGTTCTTC.

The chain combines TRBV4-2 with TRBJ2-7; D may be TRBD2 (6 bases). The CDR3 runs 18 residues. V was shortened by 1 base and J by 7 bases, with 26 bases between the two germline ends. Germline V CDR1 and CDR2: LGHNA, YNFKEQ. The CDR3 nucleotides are TGTGCCAGCAGCCAAGTATATCGGGGGTGGGTCCTACTAGAGGAGCAGTACTTC. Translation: CASSQVYRGWVLLEEQYF.

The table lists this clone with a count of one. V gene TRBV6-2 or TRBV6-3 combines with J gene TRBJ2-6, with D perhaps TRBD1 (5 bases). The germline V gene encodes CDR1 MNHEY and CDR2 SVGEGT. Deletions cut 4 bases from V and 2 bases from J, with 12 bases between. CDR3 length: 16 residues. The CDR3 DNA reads TGTGCCAGCAGTTTAGTTTCAGGGCCTGGGGCCAACGTCCTGACTTTC. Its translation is CASSLVSGPGANVLTF.

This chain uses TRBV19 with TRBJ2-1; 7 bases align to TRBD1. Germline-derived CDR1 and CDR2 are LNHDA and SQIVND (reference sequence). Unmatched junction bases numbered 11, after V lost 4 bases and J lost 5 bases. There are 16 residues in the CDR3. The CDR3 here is CASSTRQGARDNEQFF. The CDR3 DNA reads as TGTGCCAGTAGTACACGACAGGGTGCGAGGGACAATGAGCAGTTCTTC.